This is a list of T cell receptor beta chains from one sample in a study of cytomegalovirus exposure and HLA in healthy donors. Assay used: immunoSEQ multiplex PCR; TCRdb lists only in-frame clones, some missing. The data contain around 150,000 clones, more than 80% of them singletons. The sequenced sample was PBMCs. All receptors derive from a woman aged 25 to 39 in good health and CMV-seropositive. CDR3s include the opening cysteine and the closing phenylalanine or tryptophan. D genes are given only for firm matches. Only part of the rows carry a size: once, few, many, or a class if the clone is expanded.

CDR3 protein: CASRRGEDTQYF
CDR3 DNA: TGTGCCAGCAGGCGGGGCGAGGATACGCAGTATTTT
D gene: -
J gene: TRBJ2-3
V gene: TRBV7-9
clone size: -
CDR3 length: 12

CDR3 protein: CAWSITRQGQYF
CDR3 DNA: TGTGCCTGGAGTATCACGAGACAGGGGCAATACTTC
D gene: TRBD1
J gene: TRBJ2-7
V gene: TRBV30
clone size: -
CDR3 length: 12

CDR3 protein: CASSYRAGLLRNSPLHF
CDR3 DNA: TGTGCCAGCAGTTACCGGGCGGGGCTCTTGCGGAATTCACCCCTCCACTTT
D gene: -
J gene: TRBJ1-6
V gene: TRBV13
clone size: -
CDR3 length: 17

CDR3 protein: CASSLGGGSPLHF
CDR3 DNA: TGTGCCAGCAGCTTGGGAGGTGGTTCACCCCTCCACTTT
D gene: -
J gene: TRBJ1-6
V gene: TRBV5-6
clone size: -
CDR3 length: 13

CDR3 protein: CATSRAGQGLEAFF
CDR3 DNA: TGTGCCACCAGCAGAGCCGGACAGGGCTTGGAAGCTTTCTTT
D gene: TRBD1
J gene: TRBJ1-1
V gene: TRBV15
clone size: -
CDR3 length: 14

CDR3 protein: CASSPQGSYNSPLHF
CDR3 DNA: TGTGCCAGCAGTCCCCAGGGTTCCTATAATTCACCCCTCCACTTT
D gene: -
J gene: TRBJ1-6
V gene: TRBV2
clone size: -
CDR3 length: 15

CDR3 protein: CASSVVTSGDSTDTQYF
CDR3 DNA: TGTGCCAGCAGCGTAGTGACTAGCGGGGACAGCACAGATACGCAGTATTTT
D gene: TRBD2
J gene: TRBJ2-3
V gene: TRBV9
clone size: -
CDR3 length: 17

CDR3 protein: CASSPGNTGELFF
CDR3 DNA: TGTGCCAGCAGCCCCGGGAACACCGGGGAGCTGTTTTTT
D gene: -
J gene: TRBJ2-2
V gene: TRBV7-2
clone size: -
CDR3 length: 13

CDR3 protein: CASSATGVGEQFF
CDR3 DNA: TGTGCCAGCAGTGCTACAGGGGTCGGAGAGCAGTTCTTC
D gene: TRBD1
J gene: TRBJ2-1
V gene: TRBV6-5
clone size: few
CDR3 length: 13

CDR3 protein: CASSLGRTDTQYF
CDR3 DNA: TGTGCCAGCAGCTTAGGGCGCACAGATACGCAGTATTTT
D gene: -
J gene: TRBJ2-3
V gene: TRBV11-3
clone size: few
CDR3 length: 13

CDR3 protein: CATSRDLGDSRSTGNTIYF
CDR3 DNA: TGTGCCACCAGCAGAGATCTAGGGGACAGTAGATCTACTGGAAACACCATATATTTT
D gene: TRBD1
J gene: TRBJ1-3
V gene: TRBV15
clone size: -
CDR3 length: 19

CDR3 protein: CASSTVTGGRGYTF
CDR3 DNA: TGCGCCAGCAGCACCGTGACAGGGGGCAGAGGCTACACCTTC
D gene: TRBD1
J gene: TRBJ1-2
V gene: TRBV5-1
clone size: once
CDR3 length: 14

CDR3 protein: CAISLQGYGYTF
CDR3 DNA: TGTGCCATCAGCCTACAGGGGTATGGCTACACCTTC
D gene: TRBD1
J gene: TRBJ1-2
V gene: TRBV10-3
clone size: -
CDR3 length: 12

CDR3 protein: CASSLCSWQGNTEAFF
CDR3 DNA: TGTGCCAGCAGCTTATGTAGTTGGCAGGGGAACACTGAAGCTTTCTTT
D gene: -
J gene: TRBJ1-1
V gene: TRBV11-3
clone size: once
CDR3 length: 16

CDR3 protein: CASSIAGTGTSPYEQYF
CDR3 DNA: TGTGCCAGTAGTATAGCCGGGACAGGGACCTCTCCCTACGAGCAGTACTTC
D gene: TRBD1
J gene: TRBJ2-7
V gene: TRBV19
clone size: once
CDR3 length: 17

CDR3 protein: CASSFSVRQGRSYEQYF
CDR3 DNA: TGTGCCAGCAGTTTCTCAGTGCGACAGGGAAGATCCTACGAGCAGTACTTC
D gene: TRBD1
J gene: TRBJ2-7
V gene: TRBV27
clone size: -
CDR3 length: 17

CDR3 protein: CASSSYGNTIYF
CDR3 DNA: TGTGCCAGCAGCTCCTATGGAAACACCATATATTTT
D gene: -
J gene: TRBJ1-3
V gene: TRBV11-2
clone size: -
CDR3 length: 12

CDR3 protein: CASSLGTTRTDTQYF
CDR3 DNA: TGTGCCAGCAGCTTAGGGACTACCCGCACAGATACGCAGTATTTT
D gene: -
J gene: TRBJ2-3
V gene: TRBV7-8
clone size: -
CDR3 length: 15

CDR3 protein: CASSLYGTGPQYF
CDR3 DNA: TGTGCCAGCAGCTTATACGGGACAGGGCCGCAGTATTTT
D gene: TRBD1
J gene: TRBJ2-3
V gene: TRBV13
clone size: -
CDR3 length: 13

CDR3 protein: CASSFQTGGNQPQHF
CDR3 DNA: TGTGCCAGTAGTTTCCAGACAGGGGGGAATCAGCCCCAGCATTTT
D gene: TRBD1
J gene: TRBJ1-5
V gene: TRBV19
clone size: -
CDR3 length: 15

CDR3 protein: CASSSTVNTEAFF
CDR3 DNA: TGTGCCAGCAGCTCCACAGTGAACACTGAAGCTTTCTTT
D gene: -
J gene: TRBJ1-1
V gene: TRBV7-2
clone size: -
CDR3 length: 13

CDR3 protein: CASSLQAASEQFF
CDR3 DNA: TGTGCCAGCAGCCTTCAAGCGGCGAGTGAGCAGTTCTTC
D gene: -
J gene: TRBJ2-1
V gene: TRBV7-8
clone size: -
CDR3 length: 13

CDR3 protein: CASSSRGRKNIQYF
CDR3 DNA: TGTGCCAGCAGTTCAAGGGGGCGAAAAAACATTCAGTACTTC
D gene: TRBD1
J gene: TRBJ2-4
V gene: TRBV28
clone size: -
CDR3 length: 14

CDR3 protein: CASSIGQHYEQYF
CDR3 DNA: TGTGCCAGCAGTATAGGACAGCACTACGAGCAGTACTTC
D gene: -
J gene: TRBJ2-7
V gene: TRBV6-1
clone size: -
CDR3 length: 13

CDR3 protein: CASSVQATSYNEQFF
CDR3 DNA: TGTGCCAGCAGCGTCCAGGCGACCTCCTACAATGAGCAGTTCTTC
D gene: -
J gene: TRBJ2-1
V gene: TRBV9
clone size: -
CDR3 length: 15

CDR3 protein: CARSGGGATDEQFF
CDR3 DNA: TGTGCCAGGTCGGGCGGGGGGGCCACGGATGAGCAGTTCTTC
D gene: TRBD2
J gene: TRBJ2-1
V gene: TRBV2
clone size: -
CDR3 length: 14

CDR3 protein: CAISAAPGQGASASGYTF
CDR3 DNA: TGTGCCATCAGCGCCGCTCCGGGACAGGGGGCGAGCGCTAGTGGCTACACCTTC
D gene: TRBD1
J gene: TRBJ1-2
V gene: TRBV10-3
clone size: -
CDR3 length: 18

CDR3 protein: CSSSSRVNTEAFF
CDR3 DNA: TGTTCCAGCAGCTCACGGGTGAACACTGAAGCTTTCTTT
D gene: -
J gene: TRBJ1-1
V gene: TRBV7-9
clone size: -
CDR3 length: 13

CDR3 protein: CASSVDSGGAYEQYF
CDR3 DNA: TGTGCCAGCAGTGTCGATAGCGGGGGTGCCTACGAGCAGTACTTC
D gene: TRBD2
J gene: TRBJ2-7
V gene: TRBV2
clone size: -
CDR3 length: 15

CDR3 protein: CASSQGTGSTDTQYF
CDR3 DNA: TGTGCCAGCAGCCAAGGGACAGGGAGCACAGATACGCAGTATTTT
D gene: TRBD1
J gene: TRBJ2-3
V gene: TRBV4-2
clone size: -
CDR3 length: 15

CDR3 protein: CASRPRTGRIEAFF
CDR3 DNA: TGTGCCAGCAGACCCCGGACAGGGCGTATTGAAGCTTTCTTT
D gene: TRBD1
J gene: TRBJ1-1
V gene: TRBV6-5
clone size: -
CDR3 length: 14

CDR3 protein: CASSAGGFSPLHF
CDR3 DNA: TGTGCCAGCAGCGCAGGGGGCTTCTCACCCCTCCACTTT
D gene: TRBD1
J gene: TRBJ1-6
V gene: TRBV14
clone size: -
CDR3 length: 13

CDR3 protein: CASSLEIGNTEAFF
CDR3 DNA: TGTGCCAGCAGCTTGGAAATCGGGAACACTGAAGCTTTCTTT
D gene: -
J gene: TRBJ1-1
V gene: TRBV5-4
clone size: -
CDR3 length: 14

CDR3 protein: CASNGGTAYGYTF
CDR3 DNA: TGTGCCAGCAATGGGGGGACAGCGTATGGCTACACCTTC
D gene: TRBD1
J gene: TRBJ1-2
V gene: TRBV6-5
clone size: -
CDR3 length: 13

CDR3 protein: CAWTHPRGKGHTEAFF
CDR3 DNA: TGTGCCTGGACTCATCCCAGGGGGAAGGGGCACACTGAAGCTTTCTTT
D gene: TRBD1
J gene: TRBJ1-1
V gene: TRBV30
clone size: -
CDR3 length: 16

CDR3 protein: CASSWGHSFQETQYF
CDR3 DNA: TGTGCCAGCAGCTGGGGACACTCCTTCCAAGAGACCCAGTACTTC
D gene: -
J gene: TRBJ2-5
V gene: TRBV7-7
clone size: -
CDR3 length: 15

CDR3 protein: CASSDSGTGYGYTF
CDR3 DNA: TGCGCCAGCAGTGACTCCGGGACAGGGTATGGCTACACCTTC
D gene: TRBD1
J gene: TRBJ1-2
V gene: TRBV10-2
clone size: -
CDR3 length: 14

CDR3 protein: CSVEGGQGVGYTF
CDR3 DNA: TGCAGCGTTGAAGGAGGGCAGGGGGTAGGCTACACCTTC
D gene: TRBD1
J gene: TRBJ1-2
V gene: TRBV29-1
clone size: -
CDR3 length: 13

CDR3 protein: CASSQEATENYGYTF
CDR3 DNA: TGTGCCAGCAGCCAAGAGGCAACAGAGAACTATGGCTACACCTTC
D gene: -
J gene: TRBJ1-2
V gene: TRBV4-2
clone size: -
CDR3 length: 15

CDR3 protein: CASKYSSVGEQYF
CDR3 DNA: TGTGCCAGCAAGTACAGCTCCGTTGGCGAGCAGTACTTC
D gene: -
J gene: TRBJ2-7
V gene: TRBV27
clone size: -
CDR3 length: 13

CDR3 protein: CATPKGTDNQPQHF
CDR3 DNA: TGTGCCACCCCCAAGGGGACTGATAATCAGCCCCAGCATTTT
D gene: -
J gene: TRBJ1-5
V gene: TRBV15
clone size: -
CDR3 length: 14

CDR3 protein: CASSLAGDSAGGYTF
CDR3 DNA: TGTGCCAGCAGCTTAGCGGGGGACAGCGCGGGTGGCTACACCTTC
D gene: TRBD1
J gene: TRBJ1-2
V gene: TRBV4-2
clone size: -
CDR3 length: 15

CDR3 protein: CASSPATGGDTQYF
CDR3 DNA: TGCGCCAGCAGCCCCGCGACAGGTGGCGATACGCAGTATTTT
D gene: -
J gene: TRBJ2-3
V gene: TRBV5-1
clone size: -
CDR3 length: 14

CDR3 protein: CASSLDQGPGTDTQYF
CDR3 DNA: TGTGCCAGCAGCTTAGATCAGGGCCCCGGCACAGATACGCAGTATTTT
D gene: -
J gene: TRBJ2-3
V gene: TRBV5-8
clone size: once
CDR3 length: 16

CDR3 protein: CASRSLAANTGELFF
CDR3 DNA: TGCGCCAGCCGCTCGCTAGCGGCGAACACCGGGGAGCTGTTTTTT
D gene: TRBD2
J gene: TRBJ2-2
V gene: TRBV5-1
clone size: -
CDR3 length: 15

CDR3 protein: CASSQVGTSNQPQHF
CDR3 DNA: TGTGCCAGCAGCCAAGTGGGGACATCAAATCAGCCCCAGCATTTT
D gene: -
J gene: TRBJ1-5
V gene: TRBV7-8
clone size: -
CDR3 length: 15

CDR3 protein: CASSRRQPNTEAFF
CDR3 DNA: TGTGCCAGTAGTAGACGACAGCCCAACACTGAAGCTTTCTTT
D gene: -
J gene: TRBJ1-1
V gene: TRBV19
clone size: -
CDR3 length: 14

CDR3 protein: CASSYGGRTGEKLFF
CDR3 DNA: TGTGCCAGCAGTTACGGTGGCCGGACAGGTGAAAAACTGTTTTTT
D gene: TRBD1
J gene: TRBJ1-4
V gene: TRBV6-6
clone size: -
CDR3 length: 15

CDR3 protein: CAATKQGSGELFF
CDR3 DNA: TGTGCCGCAACAAAACAGGGCTCCGGGGAGCTGTTTTTT
D gene: -
J gene: TRBJ2-2
V gene: TRBV30
clone size: -
CDR3 length: 13

CDR3 protein: CASSQSSGSQTQYF
CDR3 DNA: TGTGCCAGCAGCCAGAGTTCAGGATCGCAGACCCAGTACTTC
D gene: -
J gene: TRBJ2-5
V gene: TRBV9
clone size: -
CDR3 length: 14

CDR3 protein: CASSVSGANVLTF
CDR3 DNA: TGCGCCAGCTCGGTCTCTGGGGCCAACGTCCTGACTTTC
D gene: -
J gene: TRBJ2-6
V gene: TRBV4-3
clone size: few
CDR3 length: 13

CDR3 protein: CASSPRDSPNYGYTF
CDR3 DNA: TGTGCCAGCAGCCCACGGGACAGCCCCAACTATGGCTACACCTTC
D gene: TRBD1
J gene: TRBJ1-2
V gene: TRBV9
clone size: -
CDR3 length: 15

CDR3 protein: CASRAGLAGSDTQYF
CDR3 DNA: TGTGCCAGCAGGGCCGGACTAGCGGGGTCAGATACGCAGTATTTT
D gene: TRBD2
J gene: TRBJ2-3
V gene: TRBV6-5
clone size: -
CDR3 length: 15